This T cell receptor beta chain was recovered during a study of blood T cell repertoires in COVID-19. Background on the study: PBMCs, B-cell-depleted T cells, or T cells were the source of the cDNA or gDNA that made up the material.

V shed 5 bases and J shed 4 bases, with 11 bases lying between them. This CDR3 contains 14 residues. Looked up from germline, CDR1 is SGHTA and CDR2 is FQGNSA. Only in-frame clones appear in the TCRdb table, and some are missing; sequencing was by immunoSEQ multiplex PCR. This table holds roughly 79,000 clones, around nine tenths found once. Sequencing input: peripheral blood. The clonotype comes from a woman of 80 years or more with active or convalescent COVID-19. The V and J genes are TRBV7-2 and TRBJ2-2; perhaps TRBD1 as D (6 bases). CDR3 bases: TGTGCCAGCAGCCGGGAAGGGGGCACCGGGGAGCTGTTTTTT. Its translation: CASSREGGTGELFF.